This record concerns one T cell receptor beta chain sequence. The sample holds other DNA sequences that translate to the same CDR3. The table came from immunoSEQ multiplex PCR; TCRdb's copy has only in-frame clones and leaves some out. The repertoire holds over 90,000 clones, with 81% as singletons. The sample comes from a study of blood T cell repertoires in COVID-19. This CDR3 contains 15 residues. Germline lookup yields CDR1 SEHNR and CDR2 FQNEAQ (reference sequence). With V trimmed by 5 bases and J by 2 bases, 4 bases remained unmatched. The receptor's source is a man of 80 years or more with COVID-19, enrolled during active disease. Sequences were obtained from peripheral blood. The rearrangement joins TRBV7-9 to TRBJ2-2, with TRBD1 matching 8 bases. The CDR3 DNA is TGTGCCAGCAGCCGGGGGACAGGAAACACCGGGGAGCTGTTTTTT. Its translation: CASSRGTGNTGELFF.